The T cell receptor beta chain under discussion was sequenced for a study of identical twins. CDR3 size: 13 residues. The V segment lost 3 bases and the J segment 9 bases; nucleotides outside the gene matches: 4. TCRdb analysed the 5' RACE reads with MiXCR anew, one entry per CDR3 protein. There are 15,000 to 20,000 distinct CDR3 sequences in the sample; roughly 71% occur only once, and 5.5% to 7.5% lies in the top ten. The clonotype comes from a woman aged 18-29 years in good health. This table probably holds off-target reads from a library built for another chain. Sequencing was carried out using memory (CD45RO+) T cells sorted from blood. The rearrangement joins TRBV12-3 or TRBV12-4 to TRBJ2-1, with 8 bases that match TRBD2. The CDR3 region has the DNA TGTGCCAGCAGTTTCGGGGGGGTCGGTGAGCAGTTCTTC. Amino acid sequence: CASSFGGVGEQFF.